The subject of this entry is one T cell receptor beta chain. Its binding antigen is unknown. It has no much larger one-base neighbor in the sample; base qualities were not kept. This sample is drawn from a study of blood T cell repertoires in COVID-19 (dated by TCRdb to the early 2020s). For the wider study: Samples from collaborators originated in the United States, Italy and Spain and spanned both the acute and convalescent phases of COVID-19. The material from the prospective study consisted of cDNA or gDNA derived from T cells, B-cell-depleted T cells, or PBMCs. Subjects who had been exposed to COVID-19, were actively infected with it, or had recovered from it provided the deeply sampled blood TCRbeta repertoires that made up the dataset. The repertoires were released in a freely available public database intended as a resource for research on the immune response to SARS-CoV-2. The samples were drawn from the first 160 participants of the ongoing ImmuneRACE study and from 1,254 subjects provided by 6 global collaborators. Sample metadata almost always included a de-identified subject ID, COVID-19 status, age in years and sex. HLA class I and class II types, where available, came from metadata supplied by the sample provider rather than from assay-based typing. Findings and caveats that apply to the study as a whole: Clinical and demographic metadata were provided uncurated, with the amount varying by source and participant.

Collaborating institutions collected whole blood in K2EDTA tubes following their own protocols. For TCRbeta analysis, collaborators shipped samples in one of three forms: frozen whole blood, isolated PBMCs, or DNA extracted from either of those sample types. TCRbeta CDR3 regions were amplified from genomic DNA by means of the immunoSEQ Assay, a bias-controlled multiplex PCR. The original pipeline was this. The number of nucleated cells in each sample was estimated by amplification of reference gene primers within the assay. Sequence reads were collapsed and filtered to measure the absolute abundance of every unique TCRbeta CDR3 rearrangement. Productive Simpson clonality was computed per sample as the square root of Simpson's diversity index over productive rearrangements. TCRdb obtained this table from immuneACCESS and retained in-frame rearrangements with V and J assigned. These tables miss some clones; where compared with another copy, unresolved V genes account for less than half of the shortfall, and the remainder is unexplained. V, J and clone size reflect that table, while D and trimming were determined from the DNA. This sample comprises 200,000 to 250,000 clones, 83% of them detected only once. In total, the top ten clones hold 2.6% of the sample.

This receptor was identified in a woman in her sixties or seventies with active or convalescent COVID-19. Sequencing was done on a sample of peripheral blood.

The CDR3 region reads CASSANQGAGVYTF. The DNA sequence is given as TGTGCCAGCAGTGCCAACCAGGGGGCCGGAGTGTACACCTTC. The receptor chain draws on TRBV6-4 and TRBJ1-2, with TRBD1 matching 8 junction bases. Trimming leaves V shorter by 4 bases and J shorter by 11 bases, with the junction holding 12 bases beyond the gene matches. The CDR3, cysteine through phenylalanine, is 14 amino acids long. CDR3 DNA is the only sequence kept; it has 42 bases, read in frame from the first base. The germline V gene specifies MRHNA as CDR1 and SNTAGT as CDR2.